The rows below give T cell receptor beta chains drawn from one sample of a study of cytomegalovirus exposure and HLA in healthy donors. Sequencing was performed with immunoSEQ multiplex PCR; in TCRdb, only in-frame clones are kept and a portion is missing. This sample carries 100,000 to 150,000 clones, 83% of them seen once, and the ten largest clones take about 3.7%. The specimen sequenced was PBMCs. These receptors all stem from a woman in her forties in good health and CMV-seropositive. Each CDR3 is given with its conserved first and last residue. The D gene is left open where the match is weak. Expanded clones get a size class; other rows say once, few or many, or leave the size out.

J gene	D gene	V gene	clone size	CDR3 DNA	CDR3 protein
TRBJ2-7	TRBD2	TRBV5-1	-	TGCGCCAGCAGCGCCGGGACACTGGACGGGAGGGGTTACGAGCAGCACTTC	CASSAGTLDGRGYEQHF
TRBJ2-3	TRBD2	TRBV5-1	few	TGCGCCAGCAGCTTCGGACTAGCGGGAGGGAGGAGCACAGATACGCAGTATTTT	CASSFGLAGGRSTDTQYF
TRBJ2-1	TRBD1	TRBV9	-	TGTGCCAGCAGTCCAGGGGGTCGGTACAATGAGCAGTTCTTC	CASSPGGRYNEQFF
TRBJ2-7	TRBD2	TRBV5-1	-	TGCGCCAGCAGCTTGGCCCCTAGCGGGAGCTCCTACGAGCAGTACTTC	CASSLAPSGSSYEQYF
TRBJ2-7	TRBD1	TRBV2	-	TGTGCCAGCTCAGGGGGCGGCTACGAGCAGTACTTC	CASSGGGYEQYF
TRBJ1-3	TRBD1	TRBV15	-	TGTGCCACCAGCAGAGAAAAGGCCCTCACAGGGGGCTTAAACACCATATATTTT	CATSREKALTGGLNTIYF
TRBJ2-7	-	TRBV10-3	-	TGTGCCATCAGTGAAGGGGCCGGCTACGAGCAGTACTTC	CAISEGAGYEQYF
TRBJ2-1	TRBD2	TRBV2	-	TGTGCCAGCAGAAAGGGACTAGCGGGAGGGCCGAATGAGCAGTTCTTC	CASRKGLAGGPNEQFF
TRBJ2-1	-	TRBV15	-	TGTGCCACCAGCTACGGGACTGGAGACTACAATGAGCAGTTCTTC	CATSYGTGDYNEQFF
TRBJ1-2	-	TRBV10-2	-	TGCGCCAGCCATACCGCGACAGTACTCCCTCCGGTTGATGGCTACACCTTC	CASHTATVLPPVDGYTF
TRBJ1-1	TRBD1	TRBV6-1	-	TGTGCCAGCAGTGAGGGACAGGGGAACACTGAAGCTTTCTTT	CASSEGQGNTEAFF
TRBJ2-1	TRBD2	TRBV7-3	-	TGTGCCAGCAGCCAGGGACTAGCGGGAGAGATGATGAATGAGCAGTTCTTC	CASSQGLAGEMMNEQFF
TRBJ1-2	TRBD1	TRBV7-9	-	TGTTCCAGCAGCCCGGGACAGGGCCATGGCTACACCTTC	CSSSPGQGHGYTF
TRBJ1-6	-	TRBV11-3	-	TGTGCCAGCAGCTTGCAGGGCTGGAATTCACCCCTCCACTTT	CASSLQGWNSPLHF
TRBJ1-3	-	TRBV7-9	-	TGTTCCAGCAGCCATACTACCTCTGGAAACACCATATATTTT	CSSSHTTSGNTIYF
TRBJ1-1	TRBD1	TRBV18	-	TGTGCCAGCTCAAGGGACAGGGAGAACACTGAAGCTTTCTTT	CASSRDRENTEAFF
TRBJ2-7	TRBD1	TRBV5-4	-	TGTGCCAGCAGCTTGAAAGGGACAGGTTCAGGCGAGCAGTACTTC	CASSLKGTGSGEQYF
TRBJ2-7	TRBD2	TRBV28	-	TGTGCCAGCAGACCCGGGACTAGCGGGACCTACGAGCAGTACTTC	CASRPGTSGTYEQYF
TRBJ2-3	TRBD2	TRBV19	-	TGTGCCAGTAGTACGGCTAGCGGGACAGATACGCAGTATTTT	CASSTASGTDTQYF
TRBJ1-5	-	TRBV5-5	-	TGTGCCAGCAGCTTGGCGGCAGGGTGGAATTGGAATCAGCCCCAGCATTTT	CASSLAAGWNWNQPQHF
TRBJ2-1	TRBD2	TRBV5-1	-	TGCGCCAGCAGCTGGGCTAGCGGGAGGGCCAATGAGCAGTTCTTC	CASSWASGRANEQFF
TRBJ1-4	TRBD1	TRBV30	-	TGTGCCTGGAAATTACAGGGGGCAGGTGAAAAACTGTTTTTT	CAWKLQGAGEKLFF
TRBJ2-7	TRBD1	TRBV2	few	TGTGCCAGCAGACTTACGGGACAGGGGTCCCACGAGCAGTACTTC	CASRLTGQGSHEQYF
TRBJ2-7	TRBD1	TRBV28	-	TGTGCCAGCAGTACAGGGGGCCTCGAGCAGTACTTC	CASSTGGLEQYF
TRBJ2-5	TRBD2	TRBV5-1	-	TGCGCCAGCAGCTTGGGTGCTAGCGGGACGGAGACCCAGTACTTC	CASSLGASGTETQYF
TRBJ2-2	-	TRBV7-9	-	TGTTCCAGCAGAGGTAGCGGGAACACCGGGGAGCTGTTTTTT	CSSRGSGNTGELFF
TRBJ1-6	-	TRBV5-1	-	TGCGCCAGCAGCTTGGATATGGTTAGCTCCTATAATTCACCCCTCCACTTT	CASSLDMVSSYNSPLHF
TRBJ1-1	TRBD1	TRBV7-2	-	TGTGCCAGCAGCCCGCAGGGGGCGATGACTGAAGCTTTCTTT	CASSPQGAMTEAFF
TRBJ2-2	-	TRBV6-6	-	TGTGCCAGCAGTTACGGGGGCGGGGGGAACACCGGGGAGCTGTTTTTT	CASSYGGGGNTGELFF
TRBJ2-7	TRBD1	TRBV5-6	-	TGTGCCAGCAGCACCGGACAGGGGAGCGAGCAGTACTTC	CASSTGQGSEQYF
TRBJ2-1	-	TRBV19	-	TGTGCCAGTAAACCCAGGTCCCCTTACAATGAGCAGTTCTTC	CASKPRSPYNEQFF
TRBJ1-2	-	TRBV21-1	-	TGTGCCAGCAGCAAAGAGGCTCAGGGGGTGAATGGCTACACCTTC	CASSKEAQGVNGYTF
TRBJ1-2	TRBD1	TRBV5-4	few	TGTGCCAGCAGCCCCGGACAGGATTATGGCTACACCTTC	CASSPGQDYGYTF
TRBJ2-7	-	TRBV5-4	-	TGTGCCAGCAGCTTTTGGTACCGTCTATTCGAGCAGTACTTC	CASSFWYRLFEQYF
TRBJ1-2	-	TRBV15	once	TGTGCCACCCGACAGATCTTTGAGGATGGCTACACCTTC	CATRQIFEDGYTF
TRBJ2-1	-	TRBV4-3	-	TGCGCCAGCAGCCAAGATACCACTTACAATGAGCAGTTCTTC	CASSQDTTYNEQFF
TRBJ1-1	-	TRBV19	-	TGTGCCAGTAGCGTCAGGGTGAACACTGAAGCTTTCTTT	CASSVRVNTEAFF
TRBJ2-7	TRBD2	TRBV9	-	TGTGCCAGGAACCCGGTGACTAGCGGGAGCAGCGAGCAGTACTTC	CARNPVTSGSSEQYF
TRBJ1-2	-	TRBV4-1	-	TGCGCCAGCAGCCTCGGGGGCTATGGCTACACCTTC	CASSLGGYGYTF
TRBJ1-4	-	TRBV9	-	TGTGCCAGCAGCGTAGTAGGGGCCATGAATGAAAAACTGTTTTTT	CASSVVGAMNEKLFF
TRBJ2-7	TRBD2	TRBV7-9	-	TGTGCCAGCAGCGTTAGCGGGAGGGCGGACGAGCAGTACTTC	CASSVSGRADEQYF
TRBJ1-2	TRBD1	TRBV6-1	-	TGTGCCAGCAGTGAAGGTACAGGGGGCGGCTATGGCTACACCTTC	CASSEGTGGGYGYTF
TRBJ2-7	-	TRBV5-4	-	TGTGCCAGCAGGGACAAAAGCTCCTACGAGCAGTACTTC	CASRDKSSYEQYF
TRBJ1-6	TRBD1	TRBV4-1	once	TGCGCCAGCAGCCAAGATGCCGACAGGGGTAATTCACCCCTCCACTTT	CASSQDADRGNSPLHF
TRBJ2-2	TRBD1	TRBV6-6	-	TGTGCCAGCAGTTACGTTCCAGGGGGTAACACCGGGGAGCTGTTTTTT	CASSYVPGGNTGELFF
TRBJ2-7	-	TRBV4-3	-	TGCGCCAGCAGCCAAGATACTGTCTCCTACGAGCAGTACTTC	CASSQDTVSYEQYF
TRBJ1-1	-	TRBV7-2	few	TGTGCCAGCAGCTTAGGGGCAGGGTCTGAAGCTTTCTTT	CASSLGAGSEAFF
TRBJ2-7	-	TRBV9	-	TGTGCCAGCTCCTCAACCGGGATTAACTCCTACGAGCAGTACTTC	CASSSTGINSYEQYF
TRBJ2-3	-	TRBV29-1	-	TGCAGCGGATCGACTACCGCTAGCACAGATACGCAGTATTTT	CSGSTTASTDTQYF
TRBJ1-1	-	TRBV6-1	-	TGTGCCAGCAGTGATGTTTCGGCGGGGAACACTGAAGCTTTCTTT	CASSDVSAGNTEAFF